There are many counts of the clone carrying this TCR beta chain. Its specificity is unknown. Via MiXCR, TCRdb re-called the 5' RACE reads, giving one row per CDR3 protein. Of about 320,000 distinct CDR3 sequences listed, approximately 15% are singletons. In germline, CDR1 is DFQATT, CDR2 SNEGSKA (reference sequence). The CDR3 is made up of 15 amino acids. V dropped 1 base and J dropped 4 bases, with 11 bases sitting between them. The record originates from a study of T-cell memory formation after mild COVID-19. Across the whole study: TCR clusters largely stayed donor specific.

Study outcomes and limitations: Shrinking CD4+ clones resided mostly in CM and EM, and CD8+ ones in EMRA. Later expanders leaned toward CD4+, whereas clones contracting from day 15 to 85 were balanced CD4/CD8.

The receptor was derived from a man younger than 35 who had mild COVID-19 (a few samples of this study predate the infection). Cell type and time point are not known. This chain links TRBV20-1 with TRBJ2-6; no firm D call. Sequenced input: PBMCs or a T cell subset sorted from them (not recorded which). The CDR3 is CSARAIDIGANVLTF. CDR3 in DNA: TGCAGTGCTAGAGCAATAGACATAGGGGCCAACGTCCTGACTTTC.